These T cell receptor beta chains were read from a single sample in a study of T cell repertoires in aging, cancer and after chemotherapy. MiXCR, applied by TCRdb to the multiplex PCR reads, yields one record per CDR3 protein. In the table there are about 1,400 distinct CDR3 sequences, less than 25% of which are singletons. Sample: blood. The origin of the receptors is a human donor with a solid tumor. The CDR3 runs from the conserved cysteine through the conserved F or W. D genes are given only for firm matches. The listing skips clone size in some rows; elsewhere it reads once, few, many or a size class.

size: medium-sized
length: 15
D: TRBD2
J: TRBJ2-4
V: TRBV20-1
DNA: TGCAGTGCTAGTTACCTAGCGGGGGCGGGGAACATTCAGTACTTC
CDR3: CSASYLAGAGNIQYF

size: NA
length: 12
D: TRBD2
J: TRBJ2-1
V: TRBV7-2
DNA: TGTGCCAGCAGCTTGAGCGGGGTTGATCAGTTCTTC
CDR3: CASSLSGVDQFF

size: medium-sized
length: 13
D: NA
J: TRBJ1-1
V: TRBV20-1
DNA: TGCAGTGCTAGAGATCCGGCGGACACTGAAGCTTTCTTT
CDR3: CSARDPADTEAFF

size: NA
length: 16
D: TRBD1
J: TRBJ2-2
V: TRBV9
DNA: TGTGCCAGCAGCGAGGGGGGACAGGGAAGTGGCGGGGAGCTGTTTTTT
CDR3: CASSEGGQGSGGELFF

size: medium-sized
length: 14
D: NA
J: TRBJ2-5
V: TRBV6-1
DNA: TGTGCCAGCACTCAAACCCGGGGTGGGGAGACCCAGTACTTC
CDR3: CASTQTRGGETQYF

size: NA
length: 16
D: TRBD1
J: TRBJ1-3
V: TRBV6-5
DNA: TGTGCCAGCAGTTACTCGGGGACAGGGGCCGGAAACACCATATATTTT
CDR3: CASSYSGTGAGNTIYF

size: medium-sized
length: 16
D: TRBD1
J: TRBJ1-1
V: TRBV6-2/TRBV6-3
DNA: TGTGCCAGCAGTCGCACTCTGGGACAGGGCAACACTGAAGCTTTCTTT
CDR3: CASSRTLGQGNTEAFF

size: medium-sized
length: 15
D: TRBD1
J: TRBJ1-6
V: TRBV5-6
DNA: TGTGCCAGCAGCTATAAGGGGACAGGAGGTTCACCCCTCCACTTT
CDR3: CASSYKGTGGSPLHF

size: large
length: 15
D: TRBD1
J: TRBJ1-2
V: TRBV29-1
DNA: TGCAGCGTTGAAAGATTTCGGACAGGGAAAATTGGCTACACCTTC
CDR3: CSVERFRTGKIGYTF

size: large
length: 14
D: NA
J: TRBJ1-1
V: TRBV13
DNA: TGTGCCAGCAGCCCCGTGGGCAGGAACACTGAAGCTTTCTTT
CDR3: CASSPVGRNTEAFF

size: NA
length: 18
D: NA
J: TRBJ2-1
V: TRBV29-1
DNA: TGCAGGGTGGGGGGGGGAGGGGGGGGCCCGGGCTCCTACAATGAGCAGTTCTTC
CDR3: CRVGGGGGGPGSYNEQFF

size: medium-sized
length: 15
D: NA
J: TRBJ1-4
V: TRBV5-4
DNA: TGTGCCAGCAGCAGGAAGGGAGGGACGGCTGAAAAACTGTTTTTT
CDR3: CASSRKGGTAEKLFF

size: medium-sized
length: 13
D: NA
J: TRBJ1-5
V: TRBV4-2
DNA: TGTGCCAGCAGCCACCAGGGGAATCAGCCCCAGCATTTT
CDR3: CASSHQGNQPQHF

size: medium-sized
length: 13
D: NA
J: TRBJ2-7
V: TRBV20-1
DNA: TGCAGTGCTCAGGCGAGCGGCCGCTACGAGCAGTACTTC
CDR3: CSAQASGRYEQYF

size: large
length: 16
D: NA
J: TRBJ2-2
V: TRBV12-3/TRBV12-4
DNA: TGTGCCAGCAGTTTGGGGGGACAGTGGAACACCGGGGAGCTGTTTTTT
CDR3: CASSLGGQWNTGELFF

size: medium-sized
length: 14
D: NA
J: TRBJ2-3
V: TRBV6-2/TRBV6-3
DNA: TGTGCCAGCAGCTCTCTCCCTAGCACAGATACGCAGTATTTT
CDR3: CASSSLPSTDTQYF

size: medium-sized
length: 15
D: NA
J: TRBJ1-2
V: TRBV12-3/TRBV12-4
DNA: TGTGCCAGCAGTTTAGGTCTGGGACCGAACTATGGCTACACCTTC
CDR3: CASSLGLGPNYGYTF

size: few
length: 13
D: TRBD2
J: TRBJ2-1
V: TRBV20-1
DNA: TGCAGTGCTATTCGCGGGGGGGGCAATGAGCAGTTCTTC
CDR3: CSAIRGGGNEQFF

size: NA
length: 19
D: TRBD2
J: TRBJ2-2
V: TRBV30
DNA: TGTGCCTGGAGTGTATGGACCGGGACTAGCGGGGGAAGTCCCGGGGAGCTGTTTTTT
CDR3: CAWSVWTGTSGGSPGELFF

size: NA
length: 17
D: NA
J: TRBJ2-3
V: TRBV28
DNA: TGTGCCAGCAGTTTATGGGGGGCGGGGGTTGGAACAGATACGCAGTATTTT
CDR3: CASSLWGAGVGTDTQYF

size: medium-sized
length: 17
D: TRBD1
J: TRBJ1-5
V: TRBV30
DNA: TGTGCCTGGAGTGTATTTGCACAGGGGTTACTCAATCAGCCCCAGCATTTT
CDR3: CAWSVFAQGLLNQPQHF

size: medium-sized
length: 18
D: NA
J: TRBJ1-5
V: TRBV10-1
DNA: TGCGCCAGCAGTGAGTGGCAGTACCCCCGTAAAAACAATCAGCCCCAGCATTTT
CDR3: CASSEWQYPRKNNQPQHF

size: medium-sized
length: 13
D: NA
J: TRBJ1-2
V: TRBV20-1
DNA: TGCAGTGGCAACCTCGGGGGATCCAATGGCTACACCTTC
CDR3: CSGNLGGSNGYTF

size: NA
length: 14
D: NA
J: TRBJ2-5
V: TRBV7-9
DNA: TGTGCCAGCAGCTCCCTCGGGGGCCGGGGGACCCAGTACTTC
CDR3: CASSSLGGRGTQYF

size: medium-sized
length: 16
D: TRBD2
J: TRBJ2-5
V: TRBV5-1
DNA: TGCGCCAGCAGCTTGGGGGCTGCGGGGGGGCAAGAGACCCAGTACTTC
CDR3: CASSLGAAGGQETQYF

size: medium-sized
length: 17
D: NA
J: TRBJ2-6
V: TRBV6-6
DNA: TGTGCCAGCAGACGCCTTGGGACAAACTCTGGGGCCAACGTCCTGACTTTC
CDR3: CASRRLGTNSGANVLTF

size: large
length: 14
D: TRBD1
J: TRBJ2-2
V: TRBV12-3/TRBV12-4
DNA: TGTGCCAGCAGCAGTTATGGACAGGCCGGGGAGCTGTTTTTT
CDR3: CASSSYGQAGELFF

size: NA
length: 19
D: TRBD2
J: TRBJ2-3
V: TRBV30
DNA: TGTGCCTGGAGTGTATGGACCGGGACTAGCGAGTCTGGCACAGATACGCAGTATTTT
CDR3: CAWSVWTGTSESGTDTQYF

size: medium-sized
length: 11
D: NA
J: TRBJ2-3
V: TRBV11-3
DNA: TGTGCCAGCAGCTTATTGGATACGCAGTATTTT
CDR3: CASSLLDTQYF

size: NA
length: 14
D: TRBD1
J: TRBJ1-2
V: TRBV2
DNA: TGTGCCAGCAGGGGACAGGGGCGAACCTATGGCTACACCTTC
CDR3: CASRGQGRTYGYTF

size: large
length: 14
D: NA
J: TRBJ2-3
V: TRBV6-6
DNA: TGTGCCAGCAGTTCCTGGGCCACCACAGATACGCAGTATTTT
CDR3: CASSSWATTDTQYF

size: medium-sized
length: 13
D: NA
J: TRBJ1-5
V: TRBV7-2
DNA: TGTGCCAGCAGCCTAGACTTTAGTCAGCCCCAGCATTTT
CDR3: CASSLDFSQPQHF